These 30 T cell receptor beta chains were sequenced from one sample in a study of T cell repertoires in ileal Crohn's disease. As for time point: inflamed ileum from the surgical specimen. Sequencing used immunoSEQ multiplex PCR; TCRdb keeps in-frame clones, though not all of them. Of about 17,000 clones in the sample, about 70% were seen once. The sequenced sample consisted of ileal tissue. The receptors shown here come from an adult with Crohn's disease.

The genes are TRBV6-5 and TRBJ1-1; D is unclear. The length of the CDR3 is 12 residues. The V and J ends lost 4 bases and 7 bases respectively, with 10 bases between them. Per the germline V gene, CDR1 is MNHEY and CDR2 is SVGAGI. The CDR3, as DNA: TGTGCCAGCAGTTCAAACACTGGTGAAGCTTTCTTT. It is translated as CASSSNTGEAFF.

Turning to this clone: The junction departs from the called germline gene at one end, perhaps through a read error. The chain carries TRBV2 and TRBJ2-2; 7 bases map to TRBD2. CDR1 is SNHLY, CDR2 FYNNEI, per germline. There are 13 residues in the CDR3. The CDR3 coding sequence is TGTGCCAGCAATGAAGCGGGAACCGGGGAGCTGTTTTTT. Amino acid sequence: CASNEAGTGELFF. The full variable domain, rest sourced from reference TRBV2 and TRBJ2-2, is EPEVTQTPSHQVTQMGQEVILRCVPISNHLYFYWYRQILGQKVEFLVSFYNNEISEKSEIFDDQFSVERPDGSNFTLKIRSTKLEDSAMYFCASNEAGTGELFFGEGSRLTVL.

The chain links TRBV6-5 to TRBJ1-1; the D is unclear. CDR1 is MNHEY and CDR2 is SVGAGI in the germline V gene. V lost 5 bases to trimming and J lost 1 base, with 11 bases between them. The CDR3 has 14 amino acids. CDR3 DNA sequence: TGTGCCAGCAGTCTCTACGGGGAGAACACTGAAGCTTTCTTT. Translation: CASSLYGENTEAFF.

This rearrangement joins TRBV9 to TRBJ2-3; 7 bases map to TRBD2. The germline gives CDR1 SGDLS, CDR2 YYNGEE. This CDR3 has 15 residues. V lost 3 bases to trimming and J lost 2 bases; unmatched junction nucleotides: 6. The CDR3 DNA reads TGTGCCAGCAGCGGCGGGGGACTTTCCACAGATACGCAGTATTTT. Protein product: CASSGGGLSTDTQYF.

This clone has only one observation. J is TRBJ2-5 and V is TRBV19, with D hard to call. Deletions cut 3 bases from V and 1 base from J, with 15 bases between. The CDR3 is 16 amino acids. Germline loops: CDR1 LNHDA, CDR2 SQIVND (reference sequence). The CDR3 reads CASSIRVGNLQETQYF. The CDR3 DNA is TGTGCCAGTAGTATCCGGGTGGGAAACCTCCAAGAGACCCAGTACTTC.

The genes are TRBV19 and TRBJ1-3, with TRBD1 as a possible D gene (6 bases). Germline CDR1 and CDR2: LNHDA and SQIVND (reference sequence). This CDR3 comprises 16 residues. The germline V and J ends were trimmed by 8 bases and 0 bases, with 17 bases remaining between them. The CDR3 reads CASHGAGALSGNTIYF. The CDR3 region has the DNA TGTGCCAGTCATGGTGCGGGGGCACTCTCTGGAAACACCATATATTTT.

This chain uses TRBV15 with TRBJ2-3, with D perhaps TRBD2 (6 bases). Germline V gene sequence: CDR1 LNHNV, CDR2 YYDKDF (reference sequence). This CDR3 has 15 residues. Trimming stripped 0 bases from V and 4 bases from J, with 11 bases between. CDR3 nucleotide sequence: TGTGCCACCAGCAGAGATCTCGGGGGAGCAGATACGCAGTATTTT. Translation gives CATSRDLGGADTQYF.

The rearrangement links TRBV25-1 to TRBJ2-2; 12 positions match TRBD2. The CDR3 runs to 18 residues. Germline V gives CDR1 MGHDK, CDR2 SYGVNS. The trim removed 4 bases at V and 1 base at J, leaving 7 bases unmatched. CDR3 sequence: CASSGPSGRVVNTGELFF. CDR3 DNA: TGTGCCAGCAGTGGTCCTAGCGGGAGGGTCGTGAACACCGGGGAGCTGTTTTTT.

V and J are TRBV15 and TRBJ2-1, with 11 bases fitting TRBD2. The germline V gene encodes CDR1 LNHNV and CDR2 YYDKDF (reference sequence). This CDR3 contains 18 residues. Trimming cost V 0 bases and J 7 bases; bases outside gene matches: 11. The CDR3 DNA reads TGTGCCACCAGCAGAGAGTCCCTTCGACTAGCGGGACCGAATGAGCAGTTCTTC. Protein product: CATSRESLRLAGPNEQFF.

The chain recombines TRBV7-6 with TRBJ1-6; no firm D call. The CDR3 covers 12 residues. Trimming took off 3 bases at V and 5 bases at J, with 2 bases between the two ends. Germline CDR1 SGHVS, CDR2 FNYEAQ. The CDR3 DNA sequence: TGTGCCAGCAGCTTGAATAATTCACCCCTCCACTTT. It yields the protein CASSLNNSPLHF. Full variable domain (outside the CDR3, taken from reference TRBV7-6 and TRBJ1-6): GAGVSQSPRYKVTKRGQDVALRCDPISGHVSLYWYRQALGQGPEFLTYFNYEAQQDKSGLPNDRFSAERPEGSISTLTIQRTEQRDSAMYRCASSLNNSPLHFGNGTRLTVT.

In this sample, this clone turned up a few times. The rearrangement links TRBV5-1 to TRBJ2-3, with 7 bases aligning to TRBD1. Germline values: CDR1 SGHRS, CDR2 YFSETQ. With V trimmed by 3 bases and J by 6 bases, 7 bases remained unmatched. CDR3 length: 14 amino acids. The CDR3 region has the DNA TGCGCCAGCAGCTCCGGACAGGTCCAGGATACGCAGTATTTT. Amino acid sequence: CASSSGQVQDTQYF.

In its sample, this clone was seen once. V is TRBV10-3 and J is TRBJ2-5; the match to TRBD1 covers 10 bases. Germline V gives CDR1 ENHRY, CDR2 SYGVKD. V shed 9 bases, J shed 1 base, and the junction held 5 bases outside the gene matches. This CDR3 spans 14 amino acids. CDR3 DNA sequence: TGTGCCATGAGGGACAGGGGAGGCCAAGAGACCCAGTACTTC. Its protein is CAMRDRGGQETQYF.

The genes are TRBV7-9 and TRBJ1-2, with 8 nucleotides matching TRBD1. This CDR3 region has 13 residues. The J segment lost 3 bases and the V segment lost 7 bases, leaving 4 bases of the junction unmatched. CDR1 is SEHNR, CDR2 FQNEAQ, per germline (reference sequence). CDR3 loop: CASTGQGDYGYTF. The CDR3 DNA is TGTGCCAGCACCGGACAGGGTGACTATGGCTACACCTTC.

CDR3 in amino acids: CASSEAGGQGHYEQYF. The DNA for the CDR3 is TGTGCCAGCAGTGAAGCGGGGGGACAGGGGCATTACGAGCAGTACTTC. The rearrangement joins TRBV2 to TRBJ2-7, with TRBD1 matching over 10 bases. This CDR3 has 16 residues. Trimming at V came to 0 bases and at J to 4 bases, leaving 6 bases not matched to a gene. Germline CDR1 and CDR2: SNHLY and FYNNEI.

The V gene is TRBV5-6, the J gene TRBJ1-6, with D maybe TRBD1 (6 bases). In germline, CDR1 is SGHDT, CDR2 YYEEEE. Trimming stripped 3 bases from V and 4 bases from J, with 17 bases between. The CDR3 is made up of 17 amino acids. The CDR3 protein is CASSWGGGPRYNSPLHF. CDR3 nucleotides: TGTGCCAGCAGCTGGGGGGGCGGACCCAGGTATAATTCACCCCTCCACTTT.

The gene calls are TRBV5-8 and TRBJ1-4; weak D call: TRBD1 (5 bases). The CDR3 has 14 residues. Per germline, CDR1 SGHTS and CDR2 YDEGEE. Trimming removed 4 bases at V and 10 bases at J, with 17 bases between. The CDR3 is CASSLAAGFGKLFF. CDR3 sequence (DNA): TGTGCCAGCAGCCTCGCGGCAGGGTTTGGAAAACTGTTTTTT.

This clone turned up a few times. The rearrangement links TRBV7-4 to TRBJ1-1, with D uncertain. Trimming shortened V by 3 bases and J by 1 base, and 3 bases separated the two germline ends. The V gene's germline CDR1 is SGHVT and CDR2 SQSDAQ. This CDR3 comprises 12 residues. The CDR3 nucleotides read TGTGCCAGCAGCTTTGAGAACACTGAAGCTTTCTTT. Translation gives CASSFENTEAFF.

This clone was observed a single time. The chain joins TRBV5-4 to TRBJ2-5; D is possibly TRBD2 (5 bases). Per the germline V gene, CDR1 is SGHNT and CDR2 is YYREEE (reference sequence). CDR3 length: 14 residues. Trimming shortened V by 2 bases and J by 1 base, and 9 bases separated the two germline ends. CDR3 protein: CASSFERFQETQYF. The DNA for the CDR3 is TGTGCCAGCAGCTTTGAGCGGTTCCAAGAGACCCAGTACTTC.

This sequence joins TRBV5-4 and TRBJ1-6; D remains ambiguous. From germline, CDR1 is SGHNT and CDR2 YYREEE (reference sequence). The ends were cut back, 3 bases at V and 5 bases at J, with 9 bases in the middle. CDR3 size: 14 residues. DNA of the CDR3: TGTGCCAGCAGCTCGGGCCAGAATAATTCACCCCTCCACTTT. Its translation is CASSSGQNNSPLHF.

This chain links TRBV29-1 with TRBJ2-7; 10 bases align to TRBD1. The CDR3 sequence is 15 residues long. CDR1 SQVTM and CDR2 ANQGSEA come from the germline V gene. After removal of 5 bases from V and 2 bases from J, the junction contained 9 bases not matched to a gene. The CDR3: CSVISDRGTTYEQYF. CDR3 bases: TGCAGCGTTATATCGGACAGGGGGACAACCTACGAGCAGTACTTC.

The V and J genes are TRBV7-6 and TRBJ2-2; unclear D gene. Germline CDR1 reads SGHVS; CDR2 reads FNYEAQ. Trimming cost V 6 bases and J 3 bases, with 11 bases left between them. CDR3 length equals 14 residues. The CDR3 reads CASRLGSHTGELFF. For the CDR3, the DNA is TGTGCCAGCAGGCTGGGCAGCCACACCGGGGAGCTGTTTTTT.

This clone appeared a single time. The V gene is TRBV2, the J gene TRBJ2-7; unclear D gene. Trimming removed 4 bases from V and 6 bases from J, with 13 bases in between. Germline V gene lookup returns CDR1 SNHLY and CDR2 FYNNEI. The CDR3 is 13 residues long. The CDR3 loop reads CASSGPGGGEQYF. As DNA, the CDR3 is TGTGCCAGCAGTGGCCCCGGTGGCGGCGAGCAGTACTTC.

The gene calls are TRBV2 and TRBJ2-1; TRBD2 aligns across 13 bases. Germline assignment: CDR1 SNHLY and CDR2 FYNNEI. The CDR3 spans 15 residues. Trimming took 6 bases from V and 9 from J; bases not matched to a gene: 8. CDR3 sequence (DNA): TGTGCCAGCAGGACCAGGACTAGCGGGAGACCTGAGCAGTTCTTC. Translating it yields CASRTRTSGRPEQFF. The variable domain in full, completed from reference TRBV2 and TRBJ2-1, reads EPEVTQTPSHQVTQMGQEVILRCVPISNHLYFYWYRQILGQKVEFLVSFYNNEISEKSEIFDDQFSVERPDGSNFTLKIRSTKLEDSAMYFCASRTRTSGRPEQFFGPGTRLTVL.

This clone turned up a few times. J is TRBJ1-2 and V is TRBV19; D uncertain. The CDR3 length is 13 residues. Trimming left V 5 bases short and J 8 bases short, with 15 bases between. CDR1 and CDR2 (germline): LNHDA, SQIVND (reference sequence). The CDR3 spells CASSPGEVSGYTF. Written as DNA, the CDR3 is TGTGCCAGTAGTCCCGGGGAGGTGAGCGGCTACACCTTC.

The gene calls are TRBV18 and TRBJ1-5; D gene ambiguous. This CDR3 region has 17 residues. V was trimmed by 3 bases and J by 0 bases, leaving 15 bases between them. In germline, CDR1 is KGHSH, CDR2 LQKENI. The CDR3 DNA reads as TGTGCCAGCTCACCTTATGGACTCCAACCTAGCAATCAGCCCCAGCATTTT. Protein: CASSPYGLQPSNQPQHF.

A few counts support this clone. This chain links TRBV19 with TRBJ2-1; TRBD2 aligns across 9 bases. V lost 5 bases, J lost 7 bases, and 6 bases stayed unmatched. Germline CDR1 and CDR2: LNHDA and SQIVND (reference sequence). The CDR3 length is 14 residues. The CDR3, as DNA: TGTGCCAGTAGTTTCAGCGGGGGGAGGAATGAGCAGTTCTTC. Residues: CASSFSGGRNEQFF.

The rearrangement joins TRBV5-4 to TRBJ2-5; 8 bases are shared with TRBD2. Germline CDR1 is SGHNT and CDR2 is YYREEE (reference sequence). Unmatched junction bases numbered 12, after V lost 4 bases and J lost 4 bases. This CDR3 spans 16 amino acids. Here the CDR3 reads CASSTEAGAGGETQYF. The CDR3 bases are TGTGCCAGCAGCACGGAAGCGGGGGCCGGGGGAGAGACCCAGTACTTC.

The V and J genes are TRBV4-3 and TRBJ2-5; 9 nucleotides align to TRBD2. The CDR3 spans 17 residues. Trimming removed 2 bases from V and 4 bases from J; junction bases left unmatched: 11. Per the germline V gene, CDR1 is LGHNA and CDR2 is YSLEER. CDR3 in amino acids: CASSQRLAGVEGETQYF. CDR3 nucleotides: TGCGCCAGCAGCCAAAGGTTAGCGGGAGTTGAAGGAGAGACCCAGTACTTC.

The chain uses TRBV29-1 and TRBJ2-1; TRBD1 matches 7 bases. CDR3 length: 14 residues. Germline V gives CDR1 SQVTM, CDR2 ANQGSEA. The J segment lost 1 base and the V segment lost 6 bases, leaving 6 bases of the junction unmatched. In DNA, the CDR3 is TGCAGCGTCTTTACAGGGGCTTCCTACAATGAGCAGTTCTTC. This sequence encodes CSVFTGASYNEQFF.

By sample share, this clone is medium-sized. The same CDR3 can be traced to other DNA sequences in this sample. The chain uses TRBV7-9 and TRBJ1-5; 8 bases agree with TRBD1. CDR1 and CDR2 from the germline V gene are SEHNR and FQNEAQ (reference sequence). V lost 4 bases and J lost 7; bases outside the gene matches: 6. This CDR3 spans 14 amino acids. CDR3 DNA: TGTGCCAGCAGCTCCGGACAGGGTACCCAGCCCCAGCATTTT. Its protein is CASSSGQGTQPQHF.